This paragraph covers one T cell receptor (beta chain) sequence. This specimen comes from a study of blood T cell repertoires in COVID-19. Overall study context: Acute and convalescent COVID-19 specimens originated in the United States, Italy and Spain.

This CDR3 spans 13 amino acids. With 5 bases removed from V and 1 base from J, the gap between germline ends came to 8 bases. Germline CDR1 SGHTA, CDR2 FQGTGA. In the study's own analysis: Estimates of nucleated cell counts were drawn from the amplification of reference gene primers. Method: immunoSEQ multiplex PCR; TCRdb's copy keeps in-frame clones and lacks some. The DNA was the basis for D and trimming; V, J and clone size are from that table. The table shows 280,000 or so clones, with approximately 83% occurring only once. The source is a woman between 45 and 65 years old who had recovered from COVID-19. Sequencing was performed on peripheral blood. The V and J genes are TRBV7-3 and TRBJ1-1; no reliable D call. The DNA of the CDR3 is TGTGCCAGCAGCACGACACCGAACACTGAAGCTTTCTTT. This codes for CASSTTPNTEAFF.